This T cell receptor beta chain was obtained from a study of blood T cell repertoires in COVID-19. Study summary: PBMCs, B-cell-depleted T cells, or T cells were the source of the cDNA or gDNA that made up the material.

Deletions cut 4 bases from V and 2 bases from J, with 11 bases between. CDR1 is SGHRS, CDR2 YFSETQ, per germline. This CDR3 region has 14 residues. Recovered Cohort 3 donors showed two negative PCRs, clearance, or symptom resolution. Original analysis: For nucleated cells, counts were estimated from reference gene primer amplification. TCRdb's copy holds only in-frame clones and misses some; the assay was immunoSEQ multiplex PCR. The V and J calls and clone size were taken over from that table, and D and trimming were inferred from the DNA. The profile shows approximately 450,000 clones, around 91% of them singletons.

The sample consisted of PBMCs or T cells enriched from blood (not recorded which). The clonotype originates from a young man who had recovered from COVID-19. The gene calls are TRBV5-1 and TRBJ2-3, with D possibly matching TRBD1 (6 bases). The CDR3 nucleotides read TGCGCCAGCAGCCCAGGGGCGAACACAGATACGCAGTATTTT. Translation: CASSPGANTDTQYF. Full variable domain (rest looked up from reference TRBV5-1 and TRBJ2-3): KAGVTQTPRYLIKTRGQQVTLSCSPISGHRSVSWYQQTPGQGLQFLFEYFSETQRNKGNFPGRFSGRQFSNSRSEMNVSTLELGDSALYLCASSPGANTDTQYFGPGTRLTVL.